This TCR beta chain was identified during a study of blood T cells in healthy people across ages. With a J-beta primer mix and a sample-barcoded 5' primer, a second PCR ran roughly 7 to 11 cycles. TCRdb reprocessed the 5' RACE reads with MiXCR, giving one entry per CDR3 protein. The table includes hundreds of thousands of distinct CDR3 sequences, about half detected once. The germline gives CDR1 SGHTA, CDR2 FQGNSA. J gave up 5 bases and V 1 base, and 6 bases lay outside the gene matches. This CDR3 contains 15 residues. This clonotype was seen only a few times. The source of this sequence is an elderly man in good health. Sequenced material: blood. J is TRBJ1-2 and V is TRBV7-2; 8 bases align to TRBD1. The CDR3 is CASSLVAGGDYGYTF. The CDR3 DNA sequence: TGTGCCAGCAGCTTAGTGGCAGGGGGCGATTATGGCTACACCTTC. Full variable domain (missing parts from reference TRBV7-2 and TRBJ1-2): GAGVSQSPSNKVTEKGKDVELRCDPISGHTALYWYRQSLGQGLEFLIYFQGNSAPDKSGLPSDRFSAERTGGSVSTLTIQRTQQEDSAVYLCASSLVAGGDYGYTFGSGTRLTVV.